One T cell receptor (beta chain) is described in this entry. Its specificity is unknown. Quantitative 5'-RACE was performed with molecular barcodes, and it yielded the TCR beta libraries. TCRdb re-derived calls from the 5' RACE reads in MiXCR, one entry per CDR3 protein. Seen here are 700,000 or so distinct CDR3 sequences, 15% to 20% observed once, and the top ten hold around a fifth. The sample belongs to a study of CD8 T cells in ankylosing spondylitis. Study conclusions and caveats: For ankylosing spondylitis blood, a TCR beta motif of fewer than 10 highly homologous variants appeared characteristic. Several of the motif variants were reported before in synovial fluid and blood from reactive arthritis.

Germline loops: CDR1 SGHTA, CDR2 FQGNSA. The CDR3 is 16 amino acids. With V trimmed by 5 bases and J by 0 bases, 9 bases remained unmatched. Specimen: blood, either unsorted or a sorted T cell fraction (not recorded which). The receptor's source is a male donor with ankylosing spondylitis. The J gene is TRBJ2-5, the V gene TRBV7-2; 7 nucleotides agree with TRBD2. CDR3 sequence: CASSLRLADYQETQYF. CDR3 sequence (DNA): TGTGCCAGCAGCCTCCGGCTAGCGGACTACCAAGAGACCCAGTACTTC.